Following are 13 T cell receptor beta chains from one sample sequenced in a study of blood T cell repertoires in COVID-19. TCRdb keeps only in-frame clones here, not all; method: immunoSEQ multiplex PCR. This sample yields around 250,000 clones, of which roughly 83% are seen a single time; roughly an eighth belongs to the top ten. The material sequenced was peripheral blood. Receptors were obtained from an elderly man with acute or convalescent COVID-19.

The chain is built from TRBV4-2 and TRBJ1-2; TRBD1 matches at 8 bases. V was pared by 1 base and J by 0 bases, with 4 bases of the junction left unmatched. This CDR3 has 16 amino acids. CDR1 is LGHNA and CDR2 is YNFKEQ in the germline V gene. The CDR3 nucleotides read TGTGCCAGCAGCCAAGCCACGGGACAGGCTAACTATGGCTACACCTTC. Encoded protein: CASSQATGQANYGYTF.

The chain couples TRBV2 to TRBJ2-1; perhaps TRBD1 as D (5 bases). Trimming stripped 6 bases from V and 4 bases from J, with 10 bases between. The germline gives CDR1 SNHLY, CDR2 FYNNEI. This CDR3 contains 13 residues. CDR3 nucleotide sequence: TGTGCCAGCAGCGTTAGACAGTACAATGAGCAGTTCTTC. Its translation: CASSVRQYNEQFF.

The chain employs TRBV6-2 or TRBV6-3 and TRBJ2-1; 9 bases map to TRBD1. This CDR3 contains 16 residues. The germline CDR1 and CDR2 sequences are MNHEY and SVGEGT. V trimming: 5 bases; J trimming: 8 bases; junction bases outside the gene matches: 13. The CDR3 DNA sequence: TGTGCCAGCAGTCCCGGGACAGGGTCGAGGTTCGATGAGCAGTTCTTC. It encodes CASSPGTGSRFDEQFF.

The CDR3 DNA follows: TGTGCCAGCAGCACTTCTAGCGGGAGGGCCGCAGATACGCAGTATTTT. It yields the protein CASSTSSGRAADTQYF. The chain employs TRBV9 and TRBJ2-3; 12 bases agree with TRBD2. The CDR3 totals 16 residues. The germline V gene has CDR1 SGDLS and CDR2 YYNGEE. Trimming cost V 4 bases and J 4 bases; bases outside gene matches: 7. Full variable domain (outside the CDR3, taken from reference TRBV9 and TRBJ2-3): DSGVTQTPKHLITATGQRVTLRCSPRSGDLSVYWYQQSLDQGLQFLIQYYNGEERAKGNILERFSAQQFPDLHSELNLSSLELGDSALYFCASSTSSGRAADTQYFGPGTRLTVL.

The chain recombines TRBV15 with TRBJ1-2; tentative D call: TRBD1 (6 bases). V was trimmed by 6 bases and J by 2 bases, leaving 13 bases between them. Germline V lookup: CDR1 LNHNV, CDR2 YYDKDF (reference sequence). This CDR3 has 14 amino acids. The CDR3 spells CATSVARGNYGYTF. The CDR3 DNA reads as TGTGCCACCAGTGTGGCCAGGGGAAACTATGGCTACACCTTC.

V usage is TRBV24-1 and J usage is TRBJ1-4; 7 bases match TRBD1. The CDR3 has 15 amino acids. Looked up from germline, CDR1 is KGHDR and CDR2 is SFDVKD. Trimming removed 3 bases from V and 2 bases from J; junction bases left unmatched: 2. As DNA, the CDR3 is TGTGCCACCAGTGATCCGGGACAGACTAATGAAAAACTGTTTTTT. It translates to CATSDPGQTNEKLFF.

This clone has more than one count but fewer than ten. This chain's CDR3 is CASTKGGEQYF. The CDR3 nucleotides read TGTGCCAGCACCAAGGGAGGGGAGCAGTACTTC. The chain recombines TRBV3-1 (or the pseudogene TRBV3-2) with TRBJ2-7, with TRBD2 matching over 7 bases. Germline loops: CDR1 LGHDT, CDR2 YNNKEL (reference sequence). The CDR3 spans 11 residues. Trimming cost V 7 bases and J 7 bases; bases outside gene matches: 4.

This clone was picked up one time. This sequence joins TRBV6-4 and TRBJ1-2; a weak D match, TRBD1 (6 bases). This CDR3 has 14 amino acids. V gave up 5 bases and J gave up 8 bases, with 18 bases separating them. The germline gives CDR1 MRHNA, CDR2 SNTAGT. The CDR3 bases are TGTGCCAGCAGTACGGAGGGGGGGGCCGGCGGCTACACCTTC. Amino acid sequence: CASSTEGGAGGYTF.

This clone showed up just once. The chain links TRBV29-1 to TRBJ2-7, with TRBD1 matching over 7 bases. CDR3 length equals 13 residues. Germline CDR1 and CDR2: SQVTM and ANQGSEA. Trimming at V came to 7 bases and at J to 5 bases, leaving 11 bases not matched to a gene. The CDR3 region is CSGSTGAPNEQYF. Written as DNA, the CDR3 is TGCAGCGGGTCCACAGGGGCCCCCAACGAGCAGTACTTC.

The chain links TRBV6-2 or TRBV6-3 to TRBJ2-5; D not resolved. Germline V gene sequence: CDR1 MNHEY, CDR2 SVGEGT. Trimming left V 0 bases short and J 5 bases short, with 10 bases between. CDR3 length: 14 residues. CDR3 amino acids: CASSYSRLRETQYF. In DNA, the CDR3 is TGTGCCAGCAGTTACTCGAGGTTGCGGGAGACCCAGTACTTC.

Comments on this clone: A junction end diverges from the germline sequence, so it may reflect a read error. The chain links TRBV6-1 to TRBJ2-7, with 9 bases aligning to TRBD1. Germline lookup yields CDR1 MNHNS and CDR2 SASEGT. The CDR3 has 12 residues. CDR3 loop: CASSDNGQGSLF. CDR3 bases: TGTGCCAGCAGTGATAATGGACAGGGGTCTCTCTTC.

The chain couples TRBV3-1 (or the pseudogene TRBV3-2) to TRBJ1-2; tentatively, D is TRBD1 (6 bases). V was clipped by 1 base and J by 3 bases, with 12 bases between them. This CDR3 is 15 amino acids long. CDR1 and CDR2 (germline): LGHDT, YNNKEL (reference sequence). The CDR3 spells CASSQGTAVDYGYTF. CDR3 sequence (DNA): TGTGCCAGCAGCCAAGGGACAGCCGTGGACTATGGCTACACCTTC.

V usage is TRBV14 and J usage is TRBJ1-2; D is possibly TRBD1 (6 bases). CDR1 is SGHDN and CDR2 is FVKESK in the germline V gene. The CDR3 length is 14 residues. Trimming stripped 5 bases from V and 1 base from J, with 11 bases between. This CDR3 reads CASSTGGGNYGYTF. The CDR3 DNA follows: TGTGCCAGCAGCACGGGAGGGGGTAACTATGGCTACACCTTC.